In its sample, the clone carrying this TCR beta chain was seen a few times. Its antigen is not identified. This record comes from a study of identical twins. General study results and limits: Twins showed weaker excess sharing in their beta out-of-frame sequences. Alpha sequences that were out-of-frame and twin-shared showed an excess of low generation probability.

It was template switching that added a universal primer site, and there were unique molecular identifiers on the cDNA. TCRdb redid the calling of the 5' RACE reads with MiXCR, one entry per CDR3 protein. The sample carries around 530,000 distinct CDR3 sequences, 13% to 15% recorded once. The CDR3 runs to 12 residues. The ends were cut back, 8 bases at V and 5 bases at J, with 15 bases in the middle. In germline, CDR1 is SQVTM, CDR2 ANQGSEA. This sample was also put to use in a study of yellow fever vaccine responses in identical twins.

The gene calls are TRBV29-1 and TRBJ2-5, with D perhaps TRBD1 or TRBD2 (5 bases each). The sequencing input was CD4+ T cells sorted from blood. The receptor was isolated from a woman under 30 in good health. The CDR3 region is CSTGTMAETQYF. CDR3 nucleotide sequence: TGCAGCACTGGGACCATGGCGGAGACCCAGTACTTC.